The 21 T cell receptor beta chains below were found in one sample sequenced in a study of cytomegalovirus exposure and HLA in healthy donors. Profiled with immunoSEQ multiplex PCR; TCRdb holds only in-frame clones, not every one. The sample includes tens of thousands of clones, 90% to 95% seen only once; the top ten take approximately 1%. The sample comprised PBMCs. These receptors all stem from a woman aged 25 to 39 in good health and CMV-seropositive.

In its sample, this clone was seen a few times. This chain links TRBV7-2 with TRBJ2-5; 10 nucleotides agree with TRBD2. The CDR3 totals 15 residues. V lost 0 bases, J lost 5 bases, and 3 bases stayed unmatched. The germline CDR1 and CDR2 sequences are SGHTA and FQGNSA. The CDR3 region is CASSLAVAGGETQYF. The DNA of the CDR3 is TGTGCCAGCAGCTTAGCGGTAGCGGGAGGTGAGACCCAGTACTTC.

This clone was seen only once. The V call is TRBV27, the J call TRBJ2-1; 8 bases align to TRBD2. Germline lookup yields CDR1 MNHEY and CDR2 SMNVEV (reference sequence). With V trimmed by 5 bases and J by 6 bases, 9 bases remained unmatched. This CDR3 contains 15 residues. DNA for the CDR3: TGTGCCAGCAGTCGGGGACTAGGATTTCGCAATGAGCAGTTCTTC. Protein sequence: CASSRGLGFRNEQFF.

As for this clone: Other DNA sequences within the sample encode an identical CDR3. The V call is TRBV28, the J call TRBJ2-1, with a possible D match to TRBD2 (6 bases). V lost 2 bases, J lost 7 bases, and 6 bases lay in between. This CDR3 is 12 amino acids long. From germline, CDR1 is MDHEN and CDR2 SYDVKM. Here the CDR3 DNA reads TGTGCCAGCAGTTTAAGCGGGAATGAGCAGTTCTTC. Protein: CASSLSGNEQFF. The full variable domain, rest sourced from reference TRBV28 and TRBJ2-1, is DVKVTQSSRYLVKRTGEKVFLECVQDMDHENMFWYRQDPGLGLRLIYFSYDVKMKEKGDIPEGYSVSREKKERFSLILESASTNQTSMYLCASSLSGNEQFFGPGTRLTVL.

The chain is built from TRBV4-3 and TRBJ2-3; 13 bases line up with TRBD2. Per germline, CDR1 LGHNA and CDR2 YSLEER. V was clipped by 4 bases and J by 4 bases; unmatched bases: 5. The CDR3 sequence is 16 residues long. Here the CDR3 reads CASSPGTSGTADTQYF. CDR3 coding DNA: TGCGCCAGCAGCCCCGGGACTAGCGGGACCGCAGATACGCAGTATTTT.

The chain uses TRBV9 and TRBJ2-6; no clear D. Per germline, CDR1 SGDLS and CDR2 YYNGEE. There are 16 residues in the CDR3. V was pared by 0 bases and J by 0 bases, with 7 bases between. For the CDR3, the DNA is TGTGCCAGCAGCGTAGTTCGTAGCTCTGGGGCCAACGTCCTGACTTTC. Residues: CASSVVRSSGANVLTF.

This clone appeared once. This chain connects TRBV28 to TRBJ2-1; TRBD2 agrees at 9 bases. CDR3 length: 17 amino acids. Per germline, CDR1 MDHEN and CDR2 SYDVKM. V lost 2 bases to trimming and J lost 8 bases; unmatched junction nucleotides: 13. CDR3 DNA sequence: TGTGCCAGCAGTTTAGCTCCCCTAGCGGGAAAGTACCATGAGCAGTTCTTC. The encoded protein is CASSLAPLAGKYHEQFF.

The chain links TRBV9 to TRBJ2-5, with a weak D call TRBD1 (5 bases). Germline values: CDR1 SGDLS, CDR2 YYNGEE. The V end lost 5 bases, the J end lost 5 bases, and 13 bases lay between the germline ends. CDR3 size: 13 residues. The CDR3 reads CASRASGSETQYF. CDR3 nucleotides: TGTGCCAGCAGGGCCTCAGGGTCCGAGACCCAGTACTTC.

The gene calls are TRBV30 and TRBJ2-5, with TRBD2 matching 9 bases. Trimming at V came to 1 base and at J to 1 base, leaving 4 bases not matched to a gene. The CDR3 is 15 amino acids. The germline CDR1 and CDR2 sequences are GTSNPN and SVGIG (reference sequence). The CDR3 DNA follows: TGTGCCTGGAGTGCCGGGACTAGCCCCCAAGAGACCCAGTACTTC. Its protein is CAWSAGTSPQETQYF. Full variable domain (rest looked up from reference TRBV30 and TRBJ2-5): SQTIHQWPATLVQPVGSPLSLECTVEGTSNPNLYWYRQAAGRGLQLLFYSVGIGQISSEVPQNLSASRPQDRQFILSSKKLLLSDSGFYLCAWSAGTSPQETQYFGPGTRLLVL.

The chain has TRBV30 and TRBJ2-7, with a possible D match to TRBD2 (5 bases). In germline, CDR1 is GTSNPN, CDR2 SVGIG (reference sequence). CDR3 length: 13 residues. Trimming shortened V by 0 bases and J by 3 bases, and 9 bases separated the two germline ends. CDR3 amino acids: CAWSVPGIYEQYF. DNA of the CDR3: TGTGCCTGGAGTGTACCCGGGATCTACGAGCAGTACTTC.

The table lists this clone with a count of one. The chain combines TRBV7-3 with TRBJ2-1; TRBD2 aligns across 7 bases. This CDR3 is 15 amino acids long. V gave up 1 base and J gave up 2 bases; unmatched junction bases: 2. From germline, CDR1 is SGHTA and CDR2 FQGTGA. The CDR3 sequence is CASSLSGSPYNEQFF. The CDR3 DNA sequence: TGTGCCAGCAGCTTAAGCGGGAGTCCCTACAATGAGCAGTTCTTC.

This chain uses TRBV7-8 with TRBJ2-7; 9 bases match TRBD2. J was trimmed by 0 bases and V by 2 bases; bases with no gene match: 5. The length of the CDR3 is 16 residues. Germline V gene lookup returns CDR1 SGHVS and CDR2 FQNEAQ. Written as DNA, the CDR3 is TGTGCCAGCAGCTTATCGCCTAGCGGGGTCTCCTACGAGCAGTACTTC. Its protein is CASSLSPSGVSYEQYF.

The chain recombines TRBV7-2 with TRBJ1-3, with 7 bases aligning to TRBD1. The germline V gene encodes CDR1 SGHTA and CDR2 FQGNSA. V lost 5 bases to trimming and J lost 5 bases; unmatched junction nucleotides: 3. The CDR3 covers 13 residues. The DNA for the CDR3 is TGTGCCAGCAGCCCGGGACAGAGAAACACCATATATTTT. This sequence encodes CASSPGQRNTIYF.

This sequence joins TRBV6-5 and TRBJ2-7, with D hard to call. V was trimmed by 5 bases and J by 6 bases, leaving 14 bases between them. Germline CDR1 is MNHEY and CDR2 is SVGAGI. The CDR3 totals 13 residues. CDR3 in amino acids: CASSAVRAIEQYF. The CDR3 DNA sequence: TGTGCCAGCAGTGCAGTCAGAGCGATCGAGCAGTACTTC.

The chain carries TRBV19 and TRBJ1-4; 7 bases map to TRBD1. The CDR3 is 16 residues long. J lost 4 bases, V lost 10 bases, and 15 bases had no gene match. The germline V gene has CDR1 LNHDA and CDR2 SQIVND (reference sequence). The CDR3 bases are TGTGCCACAAGCCGAGGGCAGGGGGGCTTTAATGAAAAACTGTTTTTT. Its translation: CATSRGQGGFNEKLFF.

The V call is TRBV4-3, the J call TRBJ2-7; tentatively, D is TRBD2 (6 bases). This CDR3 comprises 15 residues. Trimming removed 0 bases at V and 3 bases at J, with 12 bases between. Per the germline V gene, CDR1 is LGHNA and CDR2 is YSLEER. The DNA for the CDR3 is TGCGCCAGCAGCCAAGATCGGTTCGGGGGCTACGAGCAGTACTTC. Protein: CASSQDRFGGYEQYF.

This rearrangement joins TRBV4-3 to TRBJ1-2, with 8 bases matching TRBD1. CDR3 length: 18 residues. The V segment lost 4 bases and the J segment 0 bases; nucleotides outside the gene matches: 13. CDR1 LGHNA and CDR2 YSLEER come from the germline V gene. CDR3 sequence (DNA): TGCGCCAGCAGCCGGACCCGGACAGGGTCGTCGGCTAACTATGGCTACACCTTC. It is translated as CASSRTRTGSSANYGYTF.

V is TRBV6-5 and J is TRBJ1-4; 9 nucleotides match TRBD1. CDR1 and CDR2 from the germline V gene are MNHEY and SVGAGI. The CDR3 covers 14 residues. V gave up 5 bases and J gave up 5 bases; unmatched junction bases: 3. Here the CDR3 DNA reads TGTGCCAGCAGTCCGGACAGGGGAAATGAAAAACTGTTTTTT. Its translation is CASSPDRGNEKLFF.

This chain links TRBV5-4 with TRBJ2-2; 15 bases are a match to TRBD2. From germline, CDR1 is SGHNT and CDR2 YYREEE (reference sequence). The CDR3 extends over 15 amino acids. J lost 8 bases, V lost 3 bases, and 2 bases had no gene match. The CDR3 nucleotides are TGTGCCAGCAGCTGGACTAGCGGGAGGGCTGGGGAGCTGTTTTTT. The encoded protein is CASSWTSGRAGELFF.

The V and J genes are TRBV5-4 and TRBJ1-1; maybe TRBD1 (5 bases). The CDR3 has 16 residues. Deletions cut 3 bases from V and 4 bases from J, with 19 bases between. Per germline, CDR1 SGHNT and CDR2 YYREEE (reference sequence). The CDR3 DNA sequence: TGTGCCAGCAGCTGGGCGGCGGGGGGGGACGGCACTGAAGCTTTCTTT. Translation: CASSWAAGGDGTEAFF.

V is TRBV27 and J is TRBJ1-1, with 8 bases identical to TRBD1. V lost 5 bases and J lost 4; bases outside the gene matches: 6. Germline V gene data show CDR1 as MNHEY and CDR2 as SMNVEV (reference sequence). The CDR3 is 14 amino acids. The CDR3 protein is CASSKIQGVTEAFF. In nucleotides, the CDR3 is TGTGCCAGCAGTAAAATACAGGGGGTCACTGAAGCTTTCTTT.

This CDR3 is CASSLGTTGGDYTDTQYF. The DNA of the CDR3 is TGTGCCAGCAGCCTGGGTACGACAGGGGGCGATTACACAGATACGCAGTATTTT. The chain employs TRBV28 and TRBJ2-3, with 10 bases fitting TRBD1. The CDR3 spans 18 residues. V shed 6 bases and J 2 bases; nucleotides not matched to a gene: 14. Germline V lookup: CDR1 MDHEN, CDR2 SYDVKM.